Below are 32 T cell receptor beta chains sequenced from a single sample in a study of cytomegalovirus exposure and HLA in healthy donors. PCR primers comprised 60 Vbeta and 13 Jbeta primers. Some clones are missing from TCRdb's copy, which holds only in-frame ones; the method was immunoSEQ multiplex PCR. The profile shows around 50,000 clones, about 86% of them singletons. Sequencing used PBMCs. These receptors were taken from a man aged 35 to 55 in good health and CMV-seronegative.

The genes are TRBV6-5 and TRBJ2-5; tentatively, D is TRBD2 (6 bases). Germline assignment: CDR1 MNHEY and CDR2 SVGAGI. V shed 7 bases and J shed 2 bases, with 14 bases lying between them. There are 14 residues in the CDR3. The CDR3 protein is CASTGTASQETQYF. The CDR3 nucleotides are TGTGCCAGCACCGGGACTGCATCTCAAGAGACCCAGTACTTC.

For the CDR3, the DNA is TGCGCCAGCAGCCAGAGACTCACAGATACGCAGTATTTT. Residues: CASSQRLTDTQYF. This chain joins TRBV4-3 and TRBJ2-3; D uncertain. The ends were cut back, 3 bases at V and 2 bases at J, with 6 bases in the middle. This CDR3 is 13 amino acids long. CDR1 LGHNA and CDR2 YSLEER come from the germline V gene.

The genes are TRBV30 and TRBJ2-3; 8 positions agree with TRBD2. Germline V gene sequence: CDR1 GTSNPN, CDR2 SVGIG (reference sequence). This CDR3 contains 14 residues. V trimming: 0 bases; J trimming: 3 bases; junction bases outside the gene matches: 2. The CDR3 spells CAWSVRGGTDTQYF. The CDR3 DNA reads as TGTGCCTGGAGTGTACGGGGGGGTACAGATACGCAGTATTTT.

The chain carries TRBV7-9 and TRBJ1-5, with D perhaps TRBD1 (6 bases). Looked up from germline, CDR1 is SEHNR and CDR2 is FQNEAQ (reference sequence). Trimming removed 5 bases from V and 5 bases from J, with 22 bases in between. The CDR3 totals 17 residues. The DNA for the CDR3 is TGTGCCAGCAGCCCTGGAATCTTACAAGGGGGATATCAGCCCCAGCATTTT. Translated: CASSPGILQGGYQPQHF.

The CDR3 is CASRSRRVADQPQHF. The CDR3 DNA sequence: TGTGCCAGTAGAAGTAGGAGGGTAGCTGATCAGCCCCAGCATTTT. The chain uses TRBV19 and TRBJ1-5; D ambiguous. Germline V gives CDR1 LNHDA, CDR2 SQIVND (reference sequence). V was trimmed by 6 bases and J by 5 bases, leaving 17 bases between them. The CDR3 is 15 residues long.

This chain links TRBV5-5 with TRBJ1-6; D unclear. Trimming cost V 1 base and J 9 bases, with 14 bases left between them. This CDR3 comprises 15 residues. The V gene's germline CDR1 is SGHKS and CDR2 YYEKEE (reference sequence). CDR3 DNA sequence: TGTGCCAGCAGCTTGTTCCCCGCGGGTGGTTCACCCCTCCACTTT. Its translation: CASSLFPAGGSPLHF.

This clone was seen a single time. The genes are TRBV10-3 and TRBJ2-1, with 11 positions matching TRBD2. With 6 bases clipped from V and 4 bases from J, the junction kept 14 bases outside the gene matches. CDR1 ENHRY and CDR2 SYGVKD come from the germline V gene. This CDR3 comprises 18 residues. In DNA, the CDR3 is TGTGCCATCAGCCCCGAGGTAGCGGGGGGGAATCATTACAATGAGCAGTTCTTC. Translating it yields CAISPEVAGGNHYNEQFF.

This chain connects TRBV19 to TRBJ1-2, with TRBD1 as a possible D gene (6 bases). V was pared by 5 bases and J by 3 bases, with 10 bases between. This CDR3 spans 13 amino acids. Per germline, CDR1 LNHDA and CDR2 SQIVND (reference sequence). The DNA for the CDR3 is TGTGCCAGTAGTGCGACAGGTTACTATGGCTACACCTTC. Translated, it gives CASSATGYYGYTF.

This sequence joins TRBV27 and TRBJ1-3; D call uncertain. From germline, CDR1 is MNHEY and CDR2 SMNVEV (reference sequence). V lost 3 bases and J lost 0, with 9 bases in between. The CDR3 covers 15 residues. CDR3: CASSLTYDSGNTIYF. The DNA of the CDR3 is TGTGCCAGCAGTTTGACTTATGACTCTGGAAACACCATATATTTT.

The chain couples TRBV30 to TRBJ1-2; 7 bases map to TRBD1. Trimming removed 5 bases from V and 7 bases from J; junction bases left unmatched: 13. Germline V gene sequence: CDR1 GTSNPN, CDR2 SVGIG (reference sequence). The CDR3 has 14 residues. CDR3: CAWQPWTGGVGYTF. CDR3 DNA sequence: TGTGCCTGGCAGCCTTGGACAGGAGGCGTTGGCTACACCTTC.

The CDR3 nucleotides are TGTGCCAGCAGCTTAGATTCCATCTTTGACAGGGGCTCTGGAAACACCATATATTTT. Its protein product is CASSLDSIFDRGSGNTIYF. The genes are TRBV11-2 and TRBJ1-3; 8 nucleotides match TRBD1. CDR3 size: 19 residues. The V segment lost 0 bases and the J segment 0 bases; nucleotides outside the gene matches: 10. Germline assignment: CDR1 SGHAT and CDR2 FQNNGV. The full variable domain, with the rest looked up from reference TRBV11-2 and TRBJ1-3, is EAGVAQSPRYKIIEKRQSVAFWCNPISGHATLYWYQQILGQGPKLLIQFQNNGVVDDSQLPKDRFSAERLKGVDSTLKIQPAKLEDSAVYLCASSLDSIFDRGSGNTIYFGEGSWLTVV.

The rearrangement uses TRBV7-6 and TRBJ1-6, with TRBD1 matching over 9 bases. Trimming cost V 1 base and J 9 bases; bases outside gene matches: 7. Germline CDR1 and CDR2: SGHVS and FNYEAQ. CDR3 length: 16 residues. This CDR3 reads CASSLEGQGRGSPLHF. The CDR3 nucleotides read TGTGCCAGCAGCTTAGAGGGACAGGGAAGGGGTTCACCCCTCCACTTT.

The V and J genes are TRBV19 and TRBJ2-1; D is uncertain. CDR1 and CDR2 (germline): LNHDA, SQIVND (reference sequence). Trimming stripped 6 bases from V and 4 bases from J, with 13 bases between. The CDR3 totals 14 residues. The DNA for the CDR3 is TGTGCCAGTAGCGACTTCCTCTTTTACAATGAGCAGTTCTTC. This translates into CASSDFLFYNEQFF.

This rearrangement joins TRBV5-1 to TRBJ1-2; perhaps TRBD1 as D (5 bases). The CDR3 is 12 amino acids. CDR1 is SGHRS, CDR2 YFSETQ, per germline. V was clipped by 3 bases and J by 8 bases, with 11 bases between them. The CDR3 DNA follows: TGCGCCAGCAGCTGGACGGGGGGGGGCTACACCTTC. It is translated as CASSWTGGGYTF.

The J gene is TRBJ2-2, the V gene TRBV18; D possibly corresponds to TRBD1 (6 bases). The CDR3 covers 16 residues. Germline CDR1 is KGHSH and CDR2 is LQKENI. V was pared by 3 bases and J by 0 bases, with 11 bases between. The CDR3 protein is CASSPSRQANTGELFF. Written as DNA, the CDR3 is TGTGCCAGCTCACCCTCCAGACAGGCGAACACCGGGGAGCTGTTTTTT.

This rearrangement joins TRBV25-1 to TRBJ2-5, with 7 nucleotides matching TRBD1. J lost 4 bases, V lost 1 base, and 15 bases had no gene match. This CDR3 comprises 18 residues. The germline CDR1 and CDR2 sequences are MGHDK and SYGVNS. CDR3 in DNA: TGTGCCAGCAGTGAATTCTTCACGAGACAGGGCTTGGGAGAGACCCAGTACTTC. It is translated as CASSEFFTRQGLGETQYF.

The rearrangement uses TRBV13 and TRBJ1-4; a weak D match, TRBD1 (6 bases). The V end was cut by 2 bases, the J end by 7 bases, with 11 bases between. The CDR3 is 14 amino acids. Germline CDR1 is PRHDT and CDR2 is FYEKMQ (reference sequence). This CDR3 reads CASSLMRQVEKLFF. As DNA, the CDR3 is TGTGCCAGCAGCTTAATGAGACAGGTTGAAAAACTGTTTTTT.

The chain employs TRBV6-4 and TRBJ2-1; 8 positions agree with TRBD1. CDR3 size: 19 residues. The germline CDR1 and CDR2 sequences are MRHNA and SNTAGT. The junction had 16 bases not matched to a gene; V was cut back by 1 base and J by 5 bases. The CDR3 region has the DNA TGTGCCAGCAGTGACTGGGAGGTTTATAGCGGACAGGGCGACAATGAGCAGTTCTTC. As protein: CASSDWEVYSGQGDNEQFF.

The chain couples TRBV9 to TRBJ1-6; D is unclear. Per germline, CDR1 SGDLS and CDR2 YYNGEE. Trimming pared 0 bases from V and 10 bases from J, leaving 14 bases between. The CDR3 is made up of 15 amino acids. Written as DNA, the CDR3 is TGTGCCAGCAGCGTAGATCCGGGAAGTAGCTCACCCCTCCACTTT. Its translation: CASSVDPGSSSPLHF.

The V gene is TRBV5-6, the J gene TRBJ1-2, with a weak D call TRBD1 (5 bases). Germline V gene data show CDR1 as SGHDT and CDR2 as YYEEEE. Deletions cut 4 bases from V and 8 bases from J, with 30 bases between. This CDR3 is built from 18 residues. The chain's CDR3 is CASSGRRGRRAEKVGYTF. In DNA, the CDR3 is TGTGCCAGCAGCGGAAGACGTGGGCGCAGGGCGGAGAAGGTCGGCTACACCTTC.

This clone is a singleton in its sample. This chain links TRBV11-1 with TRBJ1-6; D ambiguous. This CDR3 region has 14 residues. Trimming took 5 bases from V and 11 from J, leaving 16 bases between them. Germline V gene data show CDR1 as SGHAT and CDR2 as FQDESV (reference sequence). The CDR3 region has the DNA TGTGCCAGCAGCGAAGACGGGATTTTGACACCCCTCCACTTT. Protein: CASSEDGILTPLHF.

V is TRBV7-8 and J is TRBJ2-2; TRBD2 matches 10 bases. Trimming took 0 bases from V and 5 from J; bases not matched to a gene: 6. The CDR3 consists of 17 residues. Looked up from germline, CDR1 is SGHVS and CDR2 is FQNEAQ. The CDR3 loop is CASSLAAGGRWTGELFF. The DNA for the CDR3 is TGTGCCAGCAGCTTAGCAGCGGGGGGGCGTTGGACCGGGGAGCTGTTTTTT. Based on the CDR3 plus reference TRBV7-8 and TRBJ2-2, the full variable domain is GAGVSQSPRYKVAKRGQDVALRCDPISGHVSLFWYQQALGQGPEFLTYFQNEAQLDKSGLPSDRFFAERPEGSVSTLKIQRTQQEDSAVYLCASSLAAGGRWTGELFFGEGSRLTVL.

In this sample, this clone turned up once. The CDR3 sequence: CASSDRGVSTDTQYF. As DNA, the CDR3 is TGTGCCAGCAGTGATCGCGGGGTTAGCACAGATACGCAGTATTTT. The chain joins TRBV25-1 to TRBJ2-3; TRBD2 is a possible D gene (6 bases). The ends were cut back, 3 bases at V and 0 bases at J, with 10 bases in the middle. This CDR3 has 15 residues. The germline gives CDR1 MGHDK, CDR2 SYGVNS.

The CDR3 coding sequence is TGCGCCAGCAGCTTGGACCAGGGCACCATATATTTT. It encodes CASSLDQGTIYF. The rearrangement joins TRBV5-1 to TRBJ1-3; weak D call: TRBD1 (5 bases). The CDR3 totals 12 residues. Trimming pared 0 bases from V and 9 bases from J, leaving 7 bases between. The germline V gene has CDR1 SGHRS and CDR2 YFSETQ.

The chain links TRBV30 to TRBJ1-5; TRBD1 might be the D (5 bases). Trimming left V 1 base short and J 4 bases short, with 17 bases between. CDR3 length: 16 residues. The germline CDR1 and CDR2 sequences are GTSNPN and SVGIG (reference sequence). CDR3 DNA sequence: TGTGCCTGGAGTGAGGGACGGGGGGTTGCAAATCAGCCCCAGCATTTT. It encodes CAWSEGRGVANQPQHF. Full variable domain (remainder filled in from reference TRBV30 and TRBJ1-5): SQTIHQWPATLVQPVGSPLSLECTVEGTSNPNLYWYRQAAGRGLQLLFYSVGIGQISSEVPQNLSASRPQDRQFILSSKKLLLSDSGFYLCAWSEGRGVANQPQHFGDGTRLSIL.

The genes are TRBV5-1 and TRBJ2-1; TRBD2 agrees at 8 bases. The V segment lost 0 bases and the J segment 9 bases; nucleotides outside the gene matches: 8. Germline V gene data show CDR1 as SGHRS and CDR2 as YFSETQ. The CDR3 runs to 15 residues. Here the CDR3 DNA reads TGCGCCAGCAGCTTGGTATCGGGGGGGCCTAGTGAGCAGTTCTTC. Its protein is CASSLVSGGPSEQFF.

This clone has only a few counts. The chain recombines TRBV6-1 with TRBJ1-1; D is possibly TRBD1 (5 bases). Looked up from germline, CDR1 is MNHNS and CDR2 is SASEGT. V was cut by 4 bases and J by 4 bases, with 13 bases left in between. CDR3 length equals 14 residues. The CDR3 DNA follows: TGTGCCAGCAGTGGGGACTTCGTGAGCACTGAAGCTTTCTTT. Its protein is CASSGDFVSTEAFF.

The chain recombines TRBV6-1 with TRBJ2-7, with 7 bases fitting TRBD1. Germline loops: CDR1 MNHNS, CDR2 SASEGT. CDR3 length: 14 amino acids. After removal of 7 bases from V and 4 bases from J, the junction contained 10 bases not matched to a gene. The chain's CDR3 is CASNPVTGLYEQYF. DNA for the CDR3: TGTGCCAGCAATCCAGTGACAGGGCTGTACGAGCAGTACTTC.

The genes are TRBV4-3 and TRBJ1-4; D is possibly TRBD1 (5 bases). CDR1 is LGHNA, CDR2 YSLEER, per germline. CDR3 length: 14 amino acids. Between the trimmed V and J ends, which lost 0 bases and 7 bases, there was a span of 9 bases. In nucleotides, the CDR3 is TGCGCCAGCAGCCAAGACAGGGAACTTGAAAAACTGTTTTTT. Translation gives CASSQDRELEKLFF.

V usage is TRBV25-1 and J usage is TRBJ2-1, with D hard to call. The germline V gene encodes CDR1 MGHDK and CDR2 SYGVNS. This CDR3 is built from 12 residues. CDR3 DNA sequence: TGTGCTGTAGAAATCCCCTACAATGAGCAGTTCTTC. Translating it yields CAVEIPYNEQFF.

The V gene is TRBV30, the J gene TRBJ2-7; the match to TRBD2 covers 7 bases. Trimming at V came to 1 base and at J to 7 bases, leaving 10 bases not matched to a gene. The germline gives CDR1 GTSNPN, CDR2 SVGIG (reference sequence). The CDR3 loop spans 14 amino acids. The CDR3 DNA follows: TGTGCCTGGAGTGCCCTGGGGGGGGGAGGGGAGCAGTACTTC. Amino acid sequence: CAWSALGGGGEQYF.

CDR3: CAWTSGGNYGYTF. The DNA for the CDR3 is TGTGCCTGGACGTCAGGGGGGAATTATGGCTACACCTTC. The chain employs TRBV30 and TRBJ1-2, with 7 bases aligning to TRBD1. There are 13 residues in the CDR3. Losses at the gene ends were 4 bases for V and 5 bases for J; bases not matched to a gene: 7. Per germline, CDR1 GTSNPN and CDR2 SVGIG (reference sequence).